These 12 T cell receptor beta chains originate from one sample sequenced in a study of cytomegalovirus exposure and HLA in healthy donors. It was with 60 Vbeta and 13 Jbeta primers that the PCR ran. The repertoire was sequenced with immunoSEQ multiplex PCR; TCRdb's copy has only in-frame clones and lacks some. There are about 160,000 clones in the sample; approximately 78% occur only once, and 8.5% lies in the top ten. Sample: PBMCs. The receptor source for this set is a male donor in good health and CMV-seropositive.

V is TRBV19 and J is TRBJ1-4, with D possibly being TRBD1 (6 bases). CDR3 length: 14 residues. Between the trimmed V and J ends, which lost 7 bases and 5 bases, there was a span of 14 bases. Germline V CDR1 and CDR2: LNHDA, SQIVND (reference sequence). CDR3 residues: CASTPGGHNEKLFF. CDR3 coding DNA: TGTGCCAGTACCCCGGGGGGACACAATGAAAAACTGTTTTTT.

This clone was detected a few times. The chain couples TRBV7-8 to TRBJ2-5; D is perhaps TRBD2 (6 bases). The V and J ends lost 8 bases and 1 base respectively, with 17 bases between them. CDR1 SGHVS and CDR2 FQNEAQ come from the germline V gene. The CDR3 sequence is 15 residues long. CDR3 in DNA: TGTGCCAGCCGCGCTGGGGCGGGACGCCAAGAGACCCAGTACTTC. It codes for CASRAGAGRQETQYF.

The chain is built from TRBV5-1 and TRBJ1-1; 9 bases fit TRBD1. Germline assignment: CDR1 SGHRS and CDR2 YFSETQ. The CDR3 has 14 residues. The trim removed 4 bases at V and 5 bases at J, leaving 6 bases unmatched. The chain's CDR3 is CASSLDRGGTEAFF. The DNA for the CDR3 is TGCGCCAGCAGCCTGGACAGGGGCGGGACTGAAGCTTTCTTT.

This clone was observed a handful of times. This chain links TRBV6-5 with TRBJ2-6, with D perhaps TRBD1 (6 bases). This CDR3 is 15 amino acids long. V gave up 6 bases and J gave up 0 bases, with 9 bases separating them. Looked up from germline, CDR1 is MNHEY and CDR2 is SVGAGI. The CDR3 spells CASSDRNSGANVLTF. In nucleotides, the CDR3 is TGTGCCAGCAGCGACAGGAACTCTGGGGCCAACGTCCTGACTTTC.

The chain uses TRBV30 and TRBJ1-4, with TRBD1 matching 8 bases. V lost 2 bases and J lost 14; bases outside the gene matches: 13. Germline CDR1 and CDR2: GTSNPN and SVGIG (reference sequence). This CDR3 is built from 14 residues. The CDR3 DNA follows: TGTGCCTGGAGTTACAGGGACAGGAAAGGGGGGCTGTTTTTT. It codes for CAWSYRDRKGGLFF.

The chain is built from TRBV11-2 and TRBJ1-1, with 7 bases fitting TRBD1. Trimming cost V 6 bases and J 10 bases; bases outside gene matches: 8. The CDR3 is 12 amino acids. In germline, CDR1 is SGHAT, CDR2 FQNNGV. The CDR3 loop is CASSLRTGVAFF. The CDR3 bases are TGTGCCAGCAGTCTCCGGACAGGTGTAGCTTTCTTT.

The chain uses TRBV9 and TRBJ2-3; TRBD2 agrees at 8 bases. CDR1 SGDLS and CDR2 YYNGEE come from the germline V gene. The J segment lost 10 bases and the V segment lost 0 bases, leaving 7 bases of the junction unmatched. CDR3 length equals 14 residues. The DNA for the CDR3 is TGTGCCAGCAGCGTAGTTAGCGGGGCGACCCCGCAGTATTTT. It translates to CASSVVSGATPQYF.

The rearrangement links TRBV10-3 to TRBJ1-1; 7 nucleotides match TRBD1. Unmatched junction bases numbered 10, after V lost 9 bases and J lost 6 bases. CDR1 is ENHRY and CDR2 is SYGVKD in the germline V gene. The CDR3 is 13 residues long. CDR3 loop: CAIIDRAGAEAFF. The CDR3 DNA reads as TGTGCCATAATCGACAGGGCGGGCGCTGAAGCTTTCTTT.

The chain uses TRBV19 and TRBJ2-1, with 12 bases matching TRBD2. The V gene's germline CDR1 is LNHDA and CDR2 SQIVND (reference sequence). The CDR3 covers 17 residues. The junction had 14 bases not matched to a gene; V was cut back by 10 bases and J by 4 bases. In DNA form, the CDR3 reads TGTGCCACCGGGACATACGGGACTAGCGGGTCTTACAATGAGCAGTTCTTC. Protein: CATGTYGTSGSYNEQFF.

The chain uses TRBV7-9 and TRBJ2-3, with 7 bases identical to TRBD1. Germline V gene sequence: CDR1 SEHNR, CDR2 FQNEAQ (reference sequence). V dropped 6 bases and J dropped 2; count of bases not matched to a gene: 8. The CDR3 extends over 15 amino acids. For the CDR3, the DNA is TGTGCCAGCAGTTCGGGACAGTCGAACACAGATACGCAGTATTTT. It specifies CASSSGQSNTDTQYF.

The chain carries TRBV4-1 and TRBJ2-1; 7 bases fit TRBD2. This CDR3 has 16 residues. Germline V gives CDR1 MGHRA, CDR2 YSYEKL. J gave up 4 bases and V 1 base, and 7 bases lay outside the gene matches. The CDR3 sequence: CASSQVFGGIYNEQFF. Written as DNA, the CDR3 is TGCGCCAGCAGCCAAGTTTTCGGGGGGATTTACAATGAGCAGTTCTTC.

This chain uses TRBV4-1 with TRBJ2-7; 12 nucleotides agree with TRBD2. Germline V lookup: CDR1 MGHRA, CDR2 YSYEKL. The CDR3 spans 19 residues. V lost 2 bases to trimming and J lost 5 bases; unmatched junction nucleotides: 16. The DNA for the CDR3 is TGCGCCAGCAGCCAACAAACCATGGGGGTGACTAGCGGGAGCGACGAGCAGTACTTC. Translating it yields CASSQQTMGVTSGSDEQYF.